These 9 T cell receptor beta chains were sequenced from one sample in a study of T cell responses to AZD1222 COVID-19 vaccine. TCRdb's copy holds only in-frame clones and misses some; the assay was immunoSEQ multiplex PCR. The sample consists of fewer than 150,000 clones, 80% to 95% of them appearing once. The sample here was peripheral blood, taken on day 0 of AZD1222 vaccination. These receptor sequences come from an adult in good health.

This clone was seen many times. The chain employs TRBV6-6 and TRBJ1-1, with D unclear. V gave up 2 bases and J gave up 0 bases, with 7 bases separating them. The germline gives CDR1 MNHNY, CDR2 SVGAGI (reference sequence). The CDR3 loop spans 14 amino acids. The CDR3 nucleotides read TGTGCCAGCAGTTACACAAGAATGAACACTGAAGCTTTCTTT. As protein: CASSYTRMNTEAFF.

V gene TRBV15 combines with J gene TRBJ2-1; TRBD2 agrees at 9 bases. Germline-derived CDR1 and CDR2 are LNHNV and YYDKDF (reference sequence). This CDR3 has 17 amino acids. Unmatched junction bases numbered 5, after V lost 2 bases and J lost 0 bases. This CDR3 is CATSRYLSGSSYNEQFF. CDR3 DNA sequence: TGTGCCACCAGCAGATATCTTAGCGGGAGCTCCTACAATGAGCAGTTCTTC. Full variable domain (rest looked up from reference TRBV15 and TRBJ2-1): DAMVIQNPRYQVTQFGKPVTLSCSQTLNHNVMYWYQQKSSQAPKLLFHYYDKDFNNEADTPDNFQSRRPNTSFCFLDIRSPGLGDTAMYLCATSRYLSGSSYNEQFFGPGTRLTVL.

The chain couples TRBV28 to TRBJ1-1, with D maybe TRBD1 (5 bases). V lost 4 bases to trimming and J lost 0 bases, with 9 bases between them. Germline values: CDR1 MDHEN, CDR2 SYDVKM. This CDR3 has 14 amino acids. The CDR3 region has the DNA TGTGCCAGCAGTTCCACAGGACTGAACACTGAAGCTTTCTTT. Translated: CASSSTGLNTEAFF.

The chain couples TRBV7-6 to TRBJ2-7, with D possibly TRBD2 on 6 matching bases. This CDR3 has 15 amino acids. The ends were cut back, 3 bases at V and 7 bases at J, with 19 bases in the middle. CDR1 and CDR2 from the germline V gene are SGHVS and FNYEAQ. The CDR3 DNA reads TGTGCCAGCAGCTTTAAGATGGGAGGCCAGATAGAGCAGTACTTC. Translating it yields CASSFKMGGQIEQYF.

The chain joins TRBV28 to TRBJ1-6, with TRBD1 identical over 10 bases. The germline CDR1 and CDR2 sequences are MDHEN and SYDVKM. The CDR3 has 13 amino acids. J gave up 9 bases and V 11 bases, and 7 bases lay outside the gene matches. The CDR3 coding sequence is TGTGCCGCCACCGGGGACAGGGGTTCACCCCTCCACTTT. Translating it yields CAATGDRGSPLHF.

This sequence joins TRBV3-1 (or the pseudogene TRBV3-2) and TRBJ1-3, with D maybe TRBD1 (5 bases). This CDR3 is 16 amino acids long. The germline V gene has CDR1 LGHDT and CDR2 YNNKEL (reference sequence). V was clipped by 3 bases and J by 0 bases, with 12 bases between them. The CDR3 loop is CASSHLGGVSGNTIYF. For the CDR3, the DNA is TGTGCCAGCAGCCATCTGGGGGGTGTCTCTGGAAACACCATATATTTT.

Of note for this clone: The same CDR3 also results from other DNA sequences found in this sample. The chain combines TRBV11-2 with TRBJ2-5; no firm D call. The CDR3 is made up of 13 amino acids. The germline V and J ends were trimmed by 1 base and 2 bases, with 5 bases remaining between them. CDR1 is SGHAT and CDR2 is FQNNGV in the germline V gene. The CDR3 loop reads CASSLGSQETQYF. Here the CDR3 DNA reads TGTGCCAGCAGCTTAGGGAGTCAAGAGACCCAGTACTTC.

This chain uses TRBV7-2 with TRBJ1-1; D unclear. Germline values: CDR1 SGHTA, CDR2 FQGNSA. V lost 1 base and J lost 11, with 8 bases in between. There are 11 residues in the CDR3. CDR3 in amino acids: CASSLGATAFF. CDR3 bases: TGTGCCAGCAGCTTAGGAGCGACGGCTTTCTTT.

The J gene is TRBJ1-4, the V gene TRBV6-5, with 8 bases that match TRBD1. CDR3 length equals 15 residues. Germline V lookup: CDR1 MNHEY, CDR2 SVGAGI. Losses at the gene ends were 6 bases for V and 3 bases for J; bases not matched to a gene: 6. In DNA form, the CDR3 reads TGTGCCAGCAGACCAACAGGGGGGGCTAATGAAAAACTGTTTTTT. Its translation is CASRPTGGANEKLFF.